This TCR beta chain derives from a study of control samples from healthy donors and cancer patients. From germline, CDR1 is MRHNA and CDR2 SNTAGT. This CDR3 spans 14 amino acids. With 2 bases clipped from V and 5 bases from J, the junction kept 4 bases outside the gene matches. This clone was counted between two and nine times. Sequencing was performed with immunoSEQ multiplex PCR; in TCRdb, only in-frame clones are kept and a portion is missing. This table has 150,000 to 200,000 clones, about 90% appearing once. The receptor was isolated from a woman aged 35 to 49 in good health. The chain combines TRBV6-4 with TRBJ2-7, with 9 nucleotides matching TRBD2. Sequencing input: blood. The CDR3 DNA reads as TGTGCCAGCAGTGACCCCAGCGGGGGGAACGAGCAGTACTTC. Protein product: CASSDPSGGNEQYF.